Included here is one T cell receptor (beta chain) sequence, with context. Per the original data handling: Scientists estimated how many nucleated cells there were by amplifying reference gene primers. Method: immunoSEQ multiplex PCR; TCRdb's copy keeps in-frame clones and lacks some. V, J and clone size are those of that table, while D and trimming were read from the DNA. The sample includes fewer than 400,000 clones, about 85% of them seen just once. This CDR3 spans 12 amino acids. V lost 2 bases and J 9 bases, leaving 8 bases between the germline ends. This sample is drawn from a study of blood T cell repertoires in COVID-19. Whole-study context: Acute and convalescent COVID-19 samples came from the United States, Italy and Spain. Nucleic acid was either cDNA or gDNA, and it came from T cells, B-cell-depleted T cells, or PBMCs.

V usage is TRBV12-3 or TRBV12-4 and J usage is TRBJ1-5; D unclear. What was sequenced was peripheral blood. The clonotype originates from a woman under 30 with acute or convalescent COVID-19. The CDR3 loop reads CASSLNAGPQHF. The CDR3 nucleotides read TGTGCCAGCAGTTTAAATGCCGGGCCCCAGCATTTT.